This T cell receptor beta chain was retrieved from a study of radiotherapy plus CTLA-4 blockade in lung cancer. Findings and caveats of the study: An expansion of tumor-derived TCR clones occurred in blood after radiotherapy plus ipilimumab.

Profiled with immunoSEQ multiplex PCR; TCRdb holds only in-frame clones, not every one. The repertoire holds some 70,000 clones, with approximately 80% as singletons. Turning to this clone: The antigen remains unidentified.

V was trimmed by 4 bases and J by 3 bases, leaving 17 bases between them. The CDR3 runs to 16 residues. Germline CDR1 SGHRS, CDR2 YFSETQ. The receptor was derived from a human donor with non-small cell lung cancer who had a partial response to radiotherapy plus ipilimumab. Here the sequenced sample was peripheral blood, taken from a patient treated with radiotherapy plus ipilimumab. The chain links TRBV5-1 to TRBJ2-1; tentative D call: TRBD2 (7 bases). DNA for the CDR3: TGCGCCAGCAGCCCGGGAGAGGGGGGGTACTACAATGAGCAGTTCTTC. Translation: CASSPGEGGYYNEQFF. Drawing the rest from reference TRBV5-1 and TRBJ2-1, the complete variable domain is KAGVTQTPRYLIKTRGQQVTLSCSPISGHRSVSWYQQTPGQGLQFLFEYFSETQRNKGNFPGRFSGRQFSNSRSEMNVSTLELGDSALYLCASSPGEGGYYNEQFFGPGTRLTVL.